This passage covers 24 T cell receptor beta chains from one sample sequenced in a study of shared clonotypes between healthy human individuals. Positive CCR7 selection of CD45RO-negative cells yielded the naive CD8 cells, and terminally differentiated effector memory CD45RA+ cells were excluded. The data were produced by immunoSEQ multiplex PCR, yet TCRdb's version contains in-frame clones alone and is incomplete. This table has approximately 650,000 clones, nearly 97% appearing once. Material: naive CD8+ T cells sorted from blood. These receptors were obtained from a woman younger than 45 in good health.

The chain carries TRBV7-8 and TRBJ2-4; D ambiguous. The CDR3 sequence is 15 residues long. The V gene lost 5 bases and the J gene lost 0 bases, with 11 bases spanning the gap. Germline-derived CDR1 and CDR2 are SGHVS and FQNEAQ. The CDR3 protein is CASSHSWGAKNIQYF. In DNA form, the CDR3 reads TGTGCCAGCAGCCATAGCTGGGGAGCCAAAAACATTCAGTACTTC.

The rearrangement uses TRBV27 and TRBJ2-5; D possibly uses TRBD1 or TRBD2 (5 bases each). The J call may be faulty, since TRBJ2-7 better matches the DNA end. Germline values: CDR1 MNHEY, CDR2 SMNVEV (reference sequence). This CDR3 has 13 residues. The CDR3 sequence is CASSSGTLYEQYF. The CDR3 coding sequence is TGTGCCAGCAGTTCGGGGACCCTCTACGAGCAGTACTTC.

The V call is TRBV9, the J call TRBJ2-7, with no clear D. From germline, CDR1 is SGDLS and CDR2 YYNGEE. CDR3 length equals 12 residues. Trimming removed 3 bases from V and 5 bases from J, with 9 bases in between. CDR3 loop: CASSGNGDEQYF. CDR3 DNA sequence: TGTGCCAGCAGCGGAAATGGGGACGAGCAGTACTTC.

A remark on this clone: Other DNA variants within this sample encode the same CDR3. The chain links TRBV28 to TRBJ2-2; D ambiguous. Looked up from germline, CDR1 is MDHEN and CDR2 is SYDVKM. Trimming shortened V by 3 bases and J by 2 bases, and 10 bases separated the two germline ends. This CDR3 is 15 amino acids long. DNA of the CDR3: TGTGCCAGCAGTTTTCCGGGCCTAAACACCGGGGAGCTGTTTTTT. It is translated as CASSFPGLNTGELFF.

This clone occurred once. The V gene is TRBV4-2, the J gene TRBJ2-1, with 8 bases matching TRBD2. Germline V lookup: CDR1 LGHNA, CDR2 YNFKEQ. The V gene end was trimmed by 1 base and the J gene end by 8 bases; junction bases not matched to a gene: 7. The CDR3 extends over 15 amino acids. This CDR3 is CASSQGAGVRDEQFF. In DNA form, the CDR3 reads TGTGCCAGCAGCCAAGGAGCGGGAGTACGTGATGAGCAGTTCTTC.

The chain uses TRBV28 and TRBJ1-2; maybe TRBD1 (6 bases). This CDR3 spans 15 amino acids. Deletions cut 6 bases from V and 8 bases from J, with 22 bases between. Germline CDR1 reads MDHEN; CDR2 reads SYDVKM. CDR3 region: CASREQGVLSMGYTF. The CDR3 bases are TGTGCCAGCAGGGAACAGGGTGTCCTATCCATGGGCTACACCTTC.

CDR3 region: CASSLETDYEQYF. The CDR3 coding sequence is TGTGCCAGCAGCTTAGAGACAGATTACGAGCAGTACTTC. V gene TRBV7-9 combines with J gene TRBJ2-7, with D possibly being TRBD1 (5 bases). Trimming shortened V by 1 base and J by 4 bases, and 8 bases separated the two germline ends. The CDR3 totals 13 residues. CDR1 and CDR2 from the germline V gene are SEHNR and FQNEAQ (reference sequence).

The V gene is TRBV28, the J gene TRBJ2-7, with D perhaps TRBD2 (5 bases). The germline V gene has CDR1 MDHEN and CDR2 SYDVKM. The ends were cut back, 6 bases at V and 3 bases at J, with 12 bases in the middle. This CDR3 region has 13 residues. The CDR3 sequence: CASSPGFGYEQYF. The DNA for the CDR3 is TGTGCCAGCAGCCCGGGGTTCGGCTACGAGCAGTACTTC.

CDR3 in amino acids: CASSSPTGWTEAFF. The CDR3 nucleotides read TGTGCCAGCAGTTCCCCGACAGGGTGGACTGAAGCTTTCTTT. The genes are TRBV28 and TRBJ1-1, with 7 bases identical to TRBD1. This CDR3 spans 14 amino acids. Germline CDR1 is MDHEN and CDR2 is SYDVKM. The trim removed 4 bases at V and 5 bases at J, leaving 7 bases unmatched.

CDR3 DNA: TGCGCCAGCAGCCAAGTAGGGACAGGGGATCATCAGCCCCAGCATTTT. It codes for CASSQVGTGDHQPQHF. The chain carries TRBV4-1 and TRBJ1-5; 10 positions agree with TRBD1. Per the germline V gene, CDR1 is MGHRA and CDR2 is YSYEKL. V trimming: 1 base; J trimming: 5 bases; junction bases outside the gene matches: 5. The CDR3 has 16 amino acids.

The CDR3 region is CASRVYGGTDTQYF. The CDR3 nucleotides are TGTGCCAGCAGGGTTTATGGAGGCACAGATACGCAGTATTTT. V is TRBV6-5 and J is TRBJ2-3, with D unresolved. Germline CDR1 MNHEY, CDR2 SVGAGI. The CDR3 loop spans 14 amino acids. Trimming took off 6 bases at V and 1 base at J, with 11 bases between the two ends.

On this clone itself: The sample holds other DNA sequences that translate to the same CDR3. The CDR3 DNA reads TGTGCCAGCAGTTTTGATCAGCCCCAGCATTTT. It yields the protein CASSFDQPQHF. The chain uses TRBV28 and TRBJ1-5; the D is unclear. Deletions cut 3 bases from V and 5 bases from J, with 2 bases between. This CDR3 region has 11 residues. The germline V gene encodes CDR1 MDHEN and CDR2 SYDVKM.

The chain employs TRBV19 and TRBJ1-4; 7 bases are shared with TRBD1. J gave up 0 bases and V 8 bases, and 3 bases lay outside the gene matches. There are 14 residues in the CDR3. Germline assignment: CDR1 LNHDA and CDR2 SQIVND (reference sequence). The chain's CDR3 is CASGQDATNEKLFF. Here the CDR3 DNA reads TGTGCCAGTGGACAGGATGCAACTAATGAAAAACTGTTTTTT.

Only one count was recorded for this clone. The chain recombines TRBV6-5 with TRBJ2-7; D remains unclear. V gave up 2 bases and J gave up 0 bases, with 8 bases separating them. Looked up from germline, CDR1 is MNHEY and CDR2 is SVGAGI. The CDR3 has 14 residues. The CDR3 bases are TGTGCCAGCAGTTACACGTCTAGCTCCTACGAGCAGTACTTC. It is translated as CASSYTSSSYEQYF.

Points on this clone: This sample also contains other DNA sequences that code for the same CDR3. V is TRBV27 and J is TRBJ1-5; tentative D call: TRBD1 (5 bases). Germline CDR1 and CDR2: MNHEY and SMNVEV (reference sequence). Trimming took off 3 bases at V and 0 bases at J, with 6 bases between the two ends. The CDR3 covers 14 residues. For the CDR3, the DNA is TGTGCCAGCAGTTTCACAGGTAGCAATCAGCCCCAGCATTTT. It yields the protein CASSFTGSNQPQHF.

Notes on this clone: The sample contains more than one DNA sequence encoding this CDR3. The gene calls are TRBV7-9 and TRBJ1-2; no definite D call. Germline CDR1 is SEHNR and CDR2 is FQNEAQ (reference sequence). The CDR3 consists of 12 residues. Trimming took 3 bases from V and 5 from J, leaving 7 bases between them. CDR3 nucleotide sequence: TGTGCCAGCAGCTTCGGAGGGTATGGCTACACCTTC. Translation gives CASSFGGYGYTF.

The rearrangement links TRBV7-9 to TRBJ1-1; no firm D call. Trimming took off 5 bases at V and 0 bases at J, with 16 bases between the two ends. The CDR3 spans 16 residues. Germline loops: CDR1 SEHNR, CDR2 FQNEAQ (reference sequence). CDR3 region: CASSPTASFMNTEAFF. The DNA of the CDR3 is TGTGCCAGCAGCCCAACGGCTAGCTTTATGAACACTGAAGCTTTCTTT.

V gene TRBV7-9 combines with J gene TRBJ1-1; TRBD1 is a possible D gene (5 bases). Trimming took 5 bases from V and 4 from J, leaving 17 bases between them. CDR1 and CDR2 (germline): SEHNR, FQNEAQ (reference sequence). The CDR3 contains 15 residues. In DNA, the CDR3 is TGTGCCAGCAGCCCAACAGCAGGGTCCCCCACTGAAGCTTTCTTT. Translation: CASSPTAGSPTEAFF.

Written as DNA, the CDR3 is TGTGCCAGCAGCCCCGACAGTTACACTGAAGCTTTCTTT. Translating it yields CASSPDSYTEAFF. The rearrangement links TRBV7-2 to TRBJ1-1; perhaps TRBD1 as D (5 bases). Germline V gene sequence: CDR1 SGHTA, CDR2 FQGNSA. The CDR3 spans 13 residues. Trimming took off 5 bases at V and 3 bases at J, with 10 bases between the two ends.

A few counts support this clone. Other nucleotide sequences in the sample specify the same CDR3. The CDR3 region is CASSLSSGYEQYF. The CDR3, as DNA: TGTGCCAGCAGTTTGTCTAGCGGCTACGAGCAGTACTTC. The chain joins TRBV27 to TRBJ2-7, with 7 bases that match TRBD2. The CDR3 runs to 13 residues. The germline gives CDR1 MNHEY, CDR2 SMNVEV (reference sequence). The V gene end was trimmed by 3 bases and the J gene end by 3 bases; junction bases not matched to a gene: 2.

The chain couples TRBV9 to TRBJ1-4; 8 nucleotides align to TRBD1. This CDR3 has 16 amino acids. The V gene end was trimmed by 0 bases and the J gene end by 8 bases; junction bases not matched to a gene: 9. Germline V lookup: CDR1 SGDLS, CDR2 YYNGEE. CDR3 sequence (DNA): TGTGCCAGCAGCGTAGAATCCGGGACAGGCGGAGAAAAACTGTTTTTT. Its protein is CASSVESGTGGEKLFF.

The gene calls are TRBV11-2 and TRBJ2-7; D is perhaps TRBD2 (5 bases). Per germline, CDR1 SGHAT and CDR2 FQNNGV. The CDR3 contains 14 residues. The V and J ends lost 6 bases and 1 base respectively, with 13 bases between them. The DNA of the CDR3 is TGTGCCAGCAGGTCGAGCGGAGCTTCCTACGAGCAGTACTTC. Residues: CASRSSGASYEQYF.

The rearrangement uses TRBV27 and TRBJ2-3; D is unclear. CDR3 size: 11 residues. The germline V gene has CDR1 MNHEY and CDR2 SMNVEV (reference sequence). The V end lost 6 bases, the J end lost 4 bases, and 5 bases lay between the germline ends. CDR3: CASSRADTQYF. Here the CDR3 DNA reads TGTGCCAGCAGCCGAGCAGATACGCAGTATTTT.

This clone was seen only a few times. The V and J genes are TRBV29-1 and TRBJ1-2; the D is unclear. The CDR3 is made up of 14 amino acids. Looked up from germline, CDR1 is SQVTM and CDR2 is ANQGSEA. Deletions cut 1 base from V and 6 bases from J, with 15 bases between. CDR3: CSVEAEGVDHGYTF. The CDR3 coding sequence is TGCAGCGTTGAAGCGGAGGGTGTAGATCATGGCTACACCTTC.